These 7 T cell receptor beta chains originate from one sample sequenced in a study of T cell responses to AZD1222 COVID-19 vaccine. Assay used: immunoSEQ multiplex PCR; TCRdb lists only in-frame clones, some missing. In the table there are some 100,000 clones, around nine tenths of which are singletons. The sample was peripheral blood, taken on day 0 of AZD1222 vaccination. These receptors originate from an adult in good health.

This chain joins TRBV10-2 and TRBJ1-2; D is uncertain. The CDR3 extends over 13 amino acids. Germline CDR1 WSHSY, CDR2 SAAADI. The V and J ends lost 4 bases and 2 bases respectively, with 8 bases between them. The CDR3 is CASSGVGNYGYTF. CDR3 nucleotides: TGCGCCAGCAGTGGGGTAGGGAACTATGGCTACACCTTC.

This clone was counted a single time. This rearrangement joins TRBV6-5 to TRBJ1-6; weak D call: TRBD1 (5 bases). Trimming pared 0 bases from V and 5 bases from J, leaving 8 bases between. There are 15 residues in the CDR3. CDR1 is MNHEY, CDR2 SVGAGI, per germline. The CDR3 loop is CASSYSGRDNSPLHF. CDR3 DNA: TGTGCCAGCAGTTACTCTGGCAGGGATAATTCACCCCTCCACTTT.

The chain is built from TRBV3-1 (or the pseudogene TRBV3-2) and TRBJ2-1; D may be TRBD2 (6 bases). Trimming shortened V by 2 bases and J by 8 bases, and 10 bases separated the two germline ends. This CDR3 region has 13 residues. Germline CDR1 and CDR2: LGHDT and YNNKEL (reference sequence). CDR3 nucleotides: TGTGCCAGCAGCCAAAGGGGAGGCGATGAGCAGTTCTTC. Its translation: CASSQRGGDEQFF.

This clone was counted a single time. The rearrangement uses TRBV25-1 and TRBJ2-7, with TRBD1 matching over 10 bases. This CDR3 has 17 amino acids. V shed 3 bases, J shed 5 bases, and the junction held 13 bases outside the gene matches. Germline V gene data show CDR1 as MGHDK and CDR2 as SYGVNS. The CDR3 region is CASSDSAGQGVRDEQYF. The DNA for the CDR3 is TGTGCCAGCAGTGACTCCGCCGGACAGGGGGTAAGGGACGAGCAGTACTTC.

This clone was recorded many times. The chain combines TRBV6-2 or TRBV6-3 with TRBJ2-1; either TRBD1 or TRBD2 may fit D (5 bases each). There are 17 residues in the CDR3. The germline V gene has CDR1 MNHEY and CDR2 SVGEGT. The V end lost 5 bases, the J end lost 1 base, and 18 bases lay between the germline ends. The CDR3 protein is CASSKGTTLQSYNEQFF. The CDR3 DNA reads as TGTGCCAGCAGTAAGGGGACCACCTTACAGTCCTACAATGAGCAGTTCTTC.

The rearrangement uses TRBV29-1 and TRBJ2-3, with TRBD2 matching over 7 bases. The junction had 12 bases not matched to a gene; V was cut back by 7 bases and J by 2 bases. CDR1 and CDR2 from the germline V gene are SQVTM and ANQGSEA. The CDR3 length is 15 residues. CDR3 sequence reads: CSAGGVGGVTDTQYF. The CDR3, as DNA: TGCAGCGCGGGGGGAGTAGGTGGGGTCACAGATACGCAGTATTTT.

CDR3 residues: CASSLGTGWSEQFF. The CDR3 DNA reads as TGCGCCAGCAGCTTGGGGACAGGGTGGTCGGAGCAGTTCTTC. The V gene is TRBV5-1, the J gene TRBJ2-1, with 8 bases identical to TRBD1. Germline CDR1 SGHRS, CDR2 YFSETQ. The CDR3 totals 14 residues. The V gene end was trimmed by 0 bases and the J gene end by 10 bases; junction bases not matched to a gene: 6. Together with reference TRBV5-1 and TRBJ2-1, the CDR3 gives the full variable domain: KAGVTQTPRYLIKTRGQQVTLSCSPISGHRSVSWYQQTPGQGLQFLFEYFSETQRNKGNFPGRFSGRQFSNSRSEMNVSTLELGDSALYLCASSLGTGWSEQFFGPGTRLTVL.